The T cell receptor (beta chain) described here comes from a study of cytomegalovirus exposure and HLA in healthy donors. In the study overall: From HLA-typed donors, an early data release held tens of millions of unique TCRs. Under 85% of roughly 400 genotyped donors fell in the Caucasian-associated ancestry cluster.

Study-wide results and limits: In vitro, three CMV-associated chains proved specific for CMV antigens. There were several of the most significant clusters that appeared linked to common viral pathogens in a later analysis.

To note about this clone: Its specificity is unknown.

PCR involved 60 Vbeta and 13 Jbeta primers. Using immunoSEQ multiplex PCR, the repertoire was profiled, and TCRdb retains in-frame clones only, with some absent. This table holds some 170,000 clones, about 86% found once. This sequence originates from a woman in her 30s in good health and CMV-seronegative. Source material: PBMCs.

In DNA form, the CDR3 reads TGTGCCAGCAGTGGACTAGCGGGGGCCGGCGGGGAGCTGTTTTTT. It codes for CASSGLAGAGGELFF. This chain joins TRBV28 and TRBJ2-2; TRBD2 agrees at 13 bases. This CDR3 has 15 residues. The J segment lost 7 bases and the V segment lost 5 bases, leaving 4 bases of the junction unmatched. Germline values: CDR1 MDHEN, CDR2 SYDVKM. Together with reference TRBV28 and TRBJ2-2, the CDR3 gives the full variable domain: DVKVTQSSRYLVKRTGEKVFLECVQDMDHENMFWYRQDPGLGLRLIYFSYDVKMKEKGDIPEGYSVSREKKERFSLILESASTNQTSMYLCASSGLAGAGGELFFGEGSRLTVL.